Shown below are 24 T cell receptor beta chains from a single sample sequenced in a study of breast tumors, draining lymph nodes, adjacent tissues. Via MiXCR, TCRdb re-called the multiplex PCR reads, giving one row per CDR3 protein. The top ten clones hold roughly 3.5% of a sample with some 120,000 distinct CDR3 sequences, about 20% of them seen once. Axillary draining lymph nodes of breast cancer patients supplied the node samples. Sequencing was carried out using axillary lymph node tissue. These TCRs come from a female donor with breast cancer. Some clones in this sample may be carry-over from other donors' samples.

This clonotype came up many times. The V call is TRBV7-8, the J call TRBJ2-7; the D is unclear. Trimming cost V 1 base and J 4 bases, with 8 bases left between them. Germline lookup yields CDR1 SGHVS and CDR2 FQNEAQ. The CDR3 totals 13 residues. CDR3 protein: CASSLDTIYEQYF. The CDR3 coding sequence is TGTGCCAGCAGCTTAGACACTATTTACGAGCAGTACTTC.

This clonotype was detected ten times or more. This rearrangement joins TRBV27 to TRBJ2-7; D not resolved. V was shortened by 4 bases and J by 6 bases, with 19 bases between the two germline ends. The CDR3 consists of 15 residues. Germline V CDR1 and CDR2: MNHEY, SMNVEV (reference sequence). The CDR3 loop reads CASSSPREELGEQYF. In nucleotides, the CDR3 is TGTGCCAGCAGTTCCCCAAGAGAAGAGTTGGGCGAGCAGTACTTC.

This clonotype was detected ten times or more. V gene TRBV7-2 combines with J gene TRBJ1-5; D is undetermined. Per the germline V gene, CDR1 is SGHTA and CDR2 is FQGNSA. This CDR3 spans 13 amino acids. V lost 4 bases to trimming and J lost 5 bases, with 9 bases between them. CDR3 nucleotide sequence: TGTGCCAGCAGCTCCGTAGGCTATCAGCCCCAGCATTTT. It encodes CASSSVGYQPQHF.

The sample holds many counts of this clonotype. The chain carries TRBV20-1 and TRBJ1-2; D is possibly TRBD1 (6 bases). This CDR3 comprises 15 residues. The ends were cut back, 3 bases at V and 7 bases at J, with 21 bases in the middle. CDR1 DFQATT and CDR2 SNEGSKA come from the germline V gene (reference sequence). The CDR3 region is CSARRGHGIESGYTF. Written as DNA, the CDR3 is TGCAGTGCTAGGAGGGGACACGGAATCGAAAGTGGCTACACCTTC.

This clonotype was seen repeatedly, ten times or more. J is TRBJ2-7 and V is TRBV7-2, with 7 bases identical to TRBD2. Trimming at V came to 5 bases and at J to 3 bases, leaving 10 bases not matched to a gene. Germline CDR1 and CDR2: SGHTA and FQGNSA. The CDR3 consists of 15 residues. CDR3 amino acids: CASSLVAGEGYEQYF. The CDR3 DNA sequence: TGTGCCAGCAGCCTAGTGGCGGGAGAGGGCTACGAGCAGTACTTC. Looking up the rest from reference TRBV7-2 and TRBJ2-7 gives the full variable domain: GAGVSQSPSNKVTEKGKDVELRCDPISGHTALYWYRQSLGQGLEFLIYFQGNSAPDKSGLPSDRFSAERTGGSVSTLTIQRTQQEDSAVYLCASSLVAGEGYEQYFGPGTRLTVT.

This clonotype was counted ten times or more. V gene TRBV7-3 combines with J gene TRBJ2-1, with 9 nucleotides matching TRBD1. V lost 1 base and J lost 3; bases outside the gene matches: 4. The CDR3 is 16 amino acids. Germline V gene lookup returns CDR1 SGHTA and CDR2 FQGTGA. In DNA, the CDR3 is TGTGCCAGCAGCTTAATAGCGACAGGGGGCTACAATGAGCAGTTCTTC. Encoded protein: CASSLIATGGYNEQFF.

As for this clonotype: This sequence may be a read error, since a much larger clone differs from it by one base. This chain joins TRBV19 and TRBJ2-3; D gene ambiguous. The CDR3 extends over 14 amino acids. The germline V gene encodes CDR1 LNHDA and CDR2 SQIVND (reference sequence). The CDR3 coding sequence is TGTGCCTGTAGTATGTCGGGTAGCACAGATACGCAGTATTTT. Translation gives CACSMSGSTDTQYF. Together with reference TRBV19 and TRBJ2-3, the CDR3 gives the full variable domain: DGGITQSPKYLFRKEGQNVTLSCEQNLNHDAMYWYRQDPGQGLRLIYYSQIVNDFQKGDIAEGYSVSREKKESFPLTVTSAQKNPTAFYLCACSMSGSTDTQYFGPGTRLTVL.

The sample holds a few counts of this clonotype. V is TRBV27 and J is TRBJ2-1; 7 bases align to TRBD1. The CDR3 is 10 amino acids. V lost 11 bases and J lost 9; bases outside the gene matches: 4. Germline V gene data show CDR1 as MNHEY and CDR2 as SMNVEV (reference sequence). The CDR3 spells CAAGGGEQFF. DNA of the CDR3: TGTGCCGCAGGGGGTGGTGAGCAGTTCTTC.

This clonotype was seen ten or more times. The junction and the germline gene differ at one end; a read error may be behind it. The chain combines TRBV7-7 with TRBJ2-5; D is possibly TRBD2 (6 bases). Germline CDR1 SSHAT, CDR2 FNYEAQ (reference sequence). The CDR3 is 14 residues long. DNA of the CDR3: TGTGCTAGCAGCTCGTTGGGAGGCCAAGAGACCCAGTACTTC. Amino acid sequence: CASSSLGGQETQYF.

This clonotype has ten or more counts. V is TRBV6-1 and J is TRBJ2-7, with D uncertain. Germline assignment: CDR1 MNHNS and CDR2 SASEGT. Trimming took 2 bases from V and 2 from J, leaving 7 bases between them. This CDR3 has 13 amino acids. The CDR3 DNA reads TGTGCCAGCAGTGAAAGTATTACCTACGAGCAGTACTTC. It encodes CASSESITYEQYF.

V and J are TRBV28 and TRBJ2-7, with TRBD2 matching over 8 bases. The CDR3 sequence is 14 residues long. Germline V CDR1 and CDR2: MDHEN, SYDVKM. Unmatched junction bases numbered 9, after V lost 5 bases and J lost 6 bases. The chain's CDR3 is CASSRAGEIGEQYF. The DNA for the CDR3 is TGTGCCAGCAGTCGAGCGGGAGAGATCGGCGAGCAGTACTTC.

This chain connects TRBV6-5 to TRBJ1-3; D might be TRBD1 (5 bases). Germline values: CDR1 MNHEY, CDR2 SVGAGI. V was pared by 0 bases and J by 1 base, with 10 bases between. This CDR3 comprises 16 residues. CDR3 DNA: TGTGCCAGCAGTTACTCGGACGGGGCATCTGGAAACACCATATATTTT. This gives the protein CASSYSDGASGNTIYF.

This clonotype came up many times. V usage is TRBV20-1 and J usage is TRBJ2-7, with a weak D call TRBD2 (6 bases). This CDR3 region has 16 residues. Trimming pared 6 bases from V and 3 bases from J, leaving 24 bases between. The V gene's germline CDR1 is DFQATT and CDR2 SNEGSKA (reference sequence). The CDR3 reads CSASGSTAGIFYEQYF. The CDR3 DNA is TGCAGTGCATCGGGCTCTACAGCGGGTATCTTCTACGAGCAGTACTTC.

Concerning this clonotype: This may stem from a read error, because a much larger clone lies one nucleotide away. The chain combines TRBV5-1 with TRBJ2-5; 7 bases line up with TRBD2. CDR1 is SGHRS, CDR2 YFSETQ, per germline. This CDR3 contains 13 residues. The CDR3 DNA is TGCGCCAGCAGCTACGGACTAGAAGAGGCCCAGTACTTC. It translates to CASSYGLEEAQYF.

This clonotype was counted ten times or more. This chain links TRBV30 with TRBJ1-2; unclear D gene. The CDR3 extends over 14 amino acids. V lost 5 bases and J 4 bases, leaving 17 bases between the germline ends. Per the germline V gene, CDR1 is GTSNPN and CDR2 is SVGIG (reference sequence). As DNA, the CDR3 is TGTGCCTGGTGGAACGTTTTTGCAGTCTATGGCTACACCTTC. As protein: CAWWNVFAVYGYTF.

There are many counts of this clonotype. The genes are TRBV20-1 and TRBJ1-2; 7 nucleotides agree with TRBD1. Germline-derived CDR1 and CDR2 are DFQATT and SNEGSKA (reference sequence). The V gene end was trimmed by 2 bases and the J gene end by 4 bases; junction bases not matched to a gene: 10. The CDR3 length is 15 residues. The CDR3 DNA sequence: TGCAGTGCTAGAAAACCGGGACAGAGAGTCTATGGCTACACCTTC. Translation: CSARKPGQRVYGYTF.

This clonotype was counted many times. This rearrangement joins TRBV4-1 to TRBJ1-2, with no clear D. The germline V gene encodes CDR1 MGHRA and CDR2 YSYEKL. The CDR3 is 15 residues long. The V end was cut by 1 base, the J end by 1 base, with 10 bases between. The DNA of the CDR3 is TGCGCCAGCAGCCAAGGAACAGCTGATAACTATGGCTACACCTTC. Translated: CASSQGTADNYGYTF.

This chain links TRBV28 with TRBJ2-1, with 10 nucleotides matching TRBD2. V was pared by 1 base and J by 6 bases, with 6 bases of the junction left unmatched. CDR1 and CDR2 from the germline V gene are MDHEN and SYDVKM. The CDR3 sequence is 16 residues long. The CDR3 DNA reads as TGTGCCAGCAGTTTATCCGTGGAGCGGGAGGGCAATGAGCAGTTCTTC. It encodes CASSLSVEREGNEQFF.

In this sample, this clonotype turned up many times. The chain employs TRBV29-1 and TRBJ1-2; TRBD1 matches at 8 bases. The J segment lost 4 bases and the V segment lost 1 base, leaving 8 bases of the junction unmatched. Germline V gene lookup returns CDR1 SQVTM and CDR2 ANQGSEA. CDR3 length: 15 residues. CDR3 loop: CSVEGEAGGLYGYTF. Here the CDR3 DNA reads TGCAGCGTTGAAGGTGAGGCAGGGGGCCTCTATGGCTACACCTTC.

This clonotype was counted once. J is TRBJ1-4 and V is TRBV30; D not certain. Germline CDR1 GTSNPN, CDR2 SVGIG (reference sequence). The CDR3 loop spans 13 amino acids. Trimming left V 2 bases short and J 8 bases short, with 12 bases between. The CDR3 sequence: CAWSRRAQEKLFF. CDR3 DNA: TGTGCCTGGAGTCGGCGGGCCCAGGAAAAACTGTTTTTT.

In regard to this clonotype: One base away lies a much larger clone, so this may be a sequencing read error. J is TRBJ1-4 and V is TRBV6-5; D uncertain. The germline V gene encodes CDR1 MNHEY and CDR2 SVGAGI. CDR3 size: 14 residues. In DNA, the CDR3 is TGTGCCAGCAGTTACAGGCAGTCCAGTGAAAAACTGCTTTTT. Translated, it gives CASSYRQSSEKLLF.

This clonotype was seen repeatedly, ten times or more. The V call is TRBV5-4, the J call TRBJ1-2; D unclear. This CDR3 region has 13 residues. Trimming cost V 4 bases and J 5 bases, with 12 bases left between them. The V gene's germline CDR1 is SGHNT and CDR2 YYREEE (reference sequence). CDR3 residues: CASSEPGSYGYTF. In DNA, the CDR3 is TGTGCCAGCAGCGAGCCGGGAAGTTATGGCTACACCTTC.

To note about this clonotype: Given a much more abundant clone one base away, this may be a read error. J is TRBJ2-3 and V is TRBV5-1; 8 positions match TRBD1. Germline-derived CDR1 and CDR2 are SGHRS and YFSETQ. With 1 base clipped from V and 5 bases from J, the junction kept 6 bases outside the gene matches. CDR3 length: 15 amino acids. CDR3 amino acids: CASSLSRGRQDTQYF. Here the CDR3 DNA reads TGCGCCAGCAGCTTGAGCAGGGGGCGACAAGATACGCAGTATTTT.

This chain uses TRBV30 with TRBJ1-4; D is unresolved. The CDR3 is 16 residues long. Trimming removed 6 bases at V and 7 bases at J, with 24 bases between. Germline values: CDR1 GTSNPN, CDR2 SVGIG (reference sequence). DNA of the CDR3: TGTGCCTGCTTAGGCCGCGGGGTCGACAACCGTGAAAAACTGTTTTTT. The encoded protein is CACLGRGVDNREKLFF.